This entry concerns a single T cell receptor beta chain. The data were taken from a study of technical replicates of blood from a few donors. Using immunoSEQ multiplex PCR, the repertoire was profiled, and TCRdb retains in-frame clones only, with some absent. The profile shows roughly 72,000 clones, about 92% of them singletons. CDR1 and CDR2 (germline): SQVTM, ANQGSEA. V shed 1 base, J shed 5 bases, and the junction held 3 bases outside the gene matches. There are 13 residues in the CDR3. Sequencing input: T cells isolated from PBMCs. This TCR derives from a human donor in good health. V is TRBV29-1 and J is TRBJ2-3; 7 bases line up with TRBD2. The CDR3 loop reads CSVEAGGIDTQYF. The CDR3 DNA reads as TGCAGCGTTGAAGCGGGAGGAATAGATACGCAGTATTTT.